This T cell receptor (beta chain) derives from a study of control samples from healthy donors and cancer patients. Using immunoSEQ multiplex PCR, the repertoire was profiled, and TCRdb retains in-frame clones only, with some absent. The data hold more than 95,000 clones, with roughly 91% observed a single time. The length of the CDR3 is 16 residues. Trimming took 4 bases from V and 0 from J, leaving 14 bases between them. From germline, CDR1 is WNHNN and CDR2 SYGVQD (reference sequence). The sequenced sample consisted of blood. This receptor was obtained from a middle-aged man in good health. The gene calls are TRBV10-1 and TRBJ2-3, with D possibly being TRBD1 (5 bases). Here the CDR3 reads CASSAYTGDSTDTQYF. For the CDR3, the DNA is TGCGCCAGCAGTGCCTACACAGGTGATAGCACAGATACGCAGTATTTT.